A selection of T cell receptor beta chains follows, all from one sample in a study of T cells in Graves' hyperthyroidism and ophthalmopathy. TCRdb independently ran MiXCR on the multiplex PCR reads; one entry per CDR3 protein. The sample holds fewer than 750,000 distinct CDR3 sequences, around 13% seen once. Input material: blood. All receptors derive from a woman between 50 and 59 years old with Graves' ophthalmopathy. The CDR3 runs from the conserved cysteine through the conserved F or W. A row's size may be missing; if present it is once, few, many or a size class.

v_call,clone_size,cdr3_aa
TRBV12-3/TRBV12-4,many,CASSLEAVSSYEQYF
TRBV5-1,NA,CASSSALGGTGEKTQYF
TRBV5-1,few,CASSLAVASGANEQFF
TRBV12-3/TRBV12-4,many,CASKRAETYEQYF
TRBV3-1,many,CASSQGGISTEAFF
TRBV20-1,few,CSARDYRRSNQPQHF
TRBV5-1,many,CASSSGLASSYNEQFF
TRBV6-1,many,CASSYGDRGYEQYF
TRBV6-6,many,CASSYKQRNTEAFF
TRBV28,many,CASMSAWNTEAFF
TRBV5-1,many,CASSPTGRGEKLFF
TRBV4-3,many,CASSQDTGVEQYF
TRBV30,many,CAWTLGNTQYF
TRBV4-3,few,CASSQDRSSGNEQFF
TRBV6-5,NA,CASSYGTGGQADQPQHF
TRBV12-3/TRBV12-4,many,CASSFGTYSNYGYTF
TRBV12-3/TRBV12-4,few,CASSLRQGARETQYF
TRBV3-1,many,CASSQSLLAGDNEQFF
TRBV15,few,CATSRDKATNEKLFF
TRBV11-3,many,CASSLKGGSFGDTQYF
TRBV2,many,CASRDRTGSVTGELFF
TRBV18,many,CASSPPERTRQYF
TRBV12-3/TRBV12-4,many,CASSDQETQYF
TRBV6-2/TRBV6-3,NA,CASKGADRRNSPLHF
TRBV6-9,NA,CASSLQTTVSGNTIYF
TRBV7-2,few,CASSLGGGTGYNEQFF
TRBV6-1,many,CASSEVIKGLAGVYEQFF
TRBV19,few,CASGIPGGRVEQFF